These T cell receptor beta chains were read from a single sample in a study of blood T cells in healthy people across ages. One entry per CDR3 protein results from TCRdb running MiXCR on the 5' RACE reads. The sample includes under 850,000 distinct CDR3 sequences, 36% seen only once; the top ten take 10% to 15%. Sequenced sample: blood. All receptors come from a man aged 18 to 29 in good health. The CDR3 runs from the conserved cysteine through the conserved F or W. A D gene is named only where the DNA matches it firmly. The size of a clone is reported for some rows only, either as once, few or many, or as a class for expanded clones.

clone size: .; V gene: TRBV25-1; D gene: .; CDR3 length: 15; J gene: TRBJ1-4; CDR3 DNA: TGTGCCAGCAGTGAAGGGGGACGGTCTAATGAAAAACTGTTTTTT; CDR3 protein: CASSEGGRSNEKLFF
clone size: once; V gene: TRBV27; D gene: .; CDR3 length: 13; J gene: TRBJ2-7; CDR3 DNA: TGTGCCACTGCCGGCTATAATACCTACGAGCAGTACTTC; CDR3 protein: CATAGYNTYEQYF
clone size: .; V gene: TRBV20-1; D gene: .; CDR3 length: 13; J gene: TRBJ1-5; CDR3 DNA: TGCAGTGCTACCGACGCAGGTGATCAGCCCCAGCATTTT; CDR3 protein: CSATDAGDQPQHF
clone size: few; V gene: TRBV6-5; D gene: TRBD2; CDR3 length: 15; J gene: TRBJ2-2; CDR3 DNA: TGTGCCAGCAGCTGGCGGCTAGCGGGGGCCGGGGAGCTGTTTTTT; CDR3 protein: CASSWRLAGAGELFF
clone size: .; V gene: TRBV2; D gene: .; CDR3 length: 16; J gene: TRBJ2-7; CDR3 DNA: TGTGCCAGCACCCCTAGCCCAGGGGAGTCCTACAATGAGCAGTACTTC; CDR3 protein: CASTPSPGESYNEQYF
clone size: .; V gene: TRBV7-2; D gene: .; CDR3 length: 13; J gene: TRBJ2-5; CDR3 DNA: TGTGCCAGCAGCTTACAACCGGTAAAGACCCAGTACTTC; CDR3 protein: CASSLQPVKTQYF
clone size: few; V gene: TRBV5-6; D gene: .; CDR3 length: 14; J gene: TRBJ2-2; CDR3 DNA: TGTGCCAGCAGCTTGGGGCCCAAGACCGGGGAGCTGTTTTTT; CDR3 protein: CASSLGPKTGELFF
clone size: .; V gene: TRBV5-1; D gene: TRBD1; CDR3 length: 17; J gene: TRBJ1-5; CDR3 DNA: TGCGCCAGCAGCTTGGCCCCGACAGGGGCTAACAATCAGCCCCAGCATTTT; CDR3 protein: CASSLAPTGANNQPQHF
clone size: .; V gene: TRBV4-2; D gene: .; CDR3 length: 13; J gene: TRBJ2-1; CDR3 DNA: TGTGCCAGCAGCCAAGAGTACTCGAGGCTCGGGTTCTTC; CDR3 protein: CASSQEYSRLGFF
clone size: .; V gene: TRBV21-1; D gene: .; CDR3 length: 20; J gene: TRBJ1-6; CDR3 DNA: TGTGCCAGCAGCCCCAAAAGTATGAGGACAGGACCTAATTATAATTCACCCCTCCACTTT; CDR3 protein: CASSPKSMRTGPNYNSPLHF
clone size: .; V gene: TRBV7-2; D gene: .; CDR3 length: 14; J gene: TRBJ2-1; CDR3 DNA: TGTGCCAGCAGCCCATTGACATCGTTCAATGAGCAGTTCTTC; CDR3 protein: CASSPLTSFNEQFF
clone size: .; V gene: TRBV9; D gene: .; CDR3 length: 14; J gene: TRBJ2-7; CDR3 DNA: TGTGCCAGCGGCCCCTCAGGGGAATGGAGCGAGCAGTACTTC; CDR3 protein: CASGPSGEWSEQYF
clone size: .; V gene: TRBV25-1; D gene: .; CDR3 length: 13; J gene: TRBJ1-1; CDR3 DNA: TGTGCCAGCAGACAGGAGATGAACACTGAAGCTTTCTTT; CDR3 protein: CASRQEMNTEAFF
clone size: .; V gene: TRBV4-2; D gene: .; CDR3 length: 13; J gene: TRBJ1-5; CDR3 DNA: TGTGCCAGCAGCCAAGAGCCCCATCAGCCCCAGCATTTT; CDR3 protein: CASSQEPHQPQHF
clone size: .; V gene: TRBV20-1; D gene: .; CDR3 length: 14; J gene: TRBJ1-1; CDR3 DNA: TGCAGTGCTAGAGATCTCGGGAGTAACACTGAAGCTTTCTTT; CDR3 protein: CSARDLGSNTEAFF